This T cell receptor beta chain appears in the sequencing data of a study of T cells in women clearing cervical HPV infection. Overall study findings and caveats: Controls had more TRBV6-7 (0.16%) than cases (roughly 0.11%).

Some clones are missing from TCRdb's copy, which holds only in-frame ones; the method was immunoSEQ multiplex PCR. Its table records about 44,000 clones. Details on this clone: Its antigen is as yet unknown. Sequence at one end of the junction differs from germline and may be a read error. The read falls 3 residues short of the CDR3 end, and the missing part is taken from the germline J gene. Other DNA variants within this sample encode the same CDR3.

Looked up from germline, CDR1 is LNHDA and CDR2 is SQIVND (reference sequence). CDR3 size: 17 residues. Sequencing used blood buffy coat. The chain carries TRBV19 and TRBJ1-3; 10 bases map to TRBD1. The sequence derives from a woman aged 18 to 75 with a cervical HPV16 infection that either progressed to CIN3+ or cleared (not recorded which). The covered CDR3 bases are TGTGCCAGTAGACTTGCGACCGGGACAGGGGCTGGAAACACT. Translated, it gives CASRLATGTGAGNT. The entire CDR3 protein is CASRLATGTGAGNTIYF. Together with reference TRBV19 and TRBJ1-3, the CDR3 gives the full variable domain: DGGITQSPKYLFRKEGQNVTLSCEQNLNHDAMYWYRQDPGQGLRLIYYSQIVNDFQKGDIAEGYSVSREKKESFPLTVTSAQKNPTAFYLCASRLATGTGAGNTIYFGEGSWLTVV.